The rows below give T cell receptor beta chains drawn from one sample of a study of blood T cell repertoires in COVID-19. Sequencing used immunoSEQ multiplex PCR; TCRdb keeps in-frame clones, though not all of them. The sample carries about 340,000 clones, 86% recorded once. The source material was PBMCs or T cells enriched from blood (not recorded which). Receptor source: a middle-aged woman with acute COVID-19. CDR3s include the opening cysteine and the closing phenylalanine or tryptophan. Each record gives: clone size, D gene, J gene, V gene, CDR3 DNA, CDR3 protein. The D gene is left open where the match is weak. Size tells how often a clone was seen (once, few, many) or the class of an expanded clone, and some rows leave it out.

abundance: -
d_gene: TRBD2
j_gene: TRBJ2-1
v_gene: TRBV6-5
CDR3nt: TGTGCCAGCAGACTAGCGGGAGGAGATGAGCAGTTCTTC
CDR3aa: CASRLAGGDEQFF

abundance: -
d_gene: TRBD2
j_gene: TRBJ2-1
v_gene: TRBV4-2
CDR3nt: TGTGCCAGCAGCCAAGAAGGCAGCGGGGCCCACAATGAGCAGTTCTTC
CDR3aa: CASSQEGSGAHNEQFF

abundance: -
d_gene: -
j_gene: TRBJ1-6
v_gene: TRBV14
CDR3nt: TGTGCCAGCAGCCAAAGGACAGCTTATAATTCACCCCTCCACTTT
CDR3aa: CASSQRTAYNSPLHF

abundance: -
d_gene: TRBD1
j_gene: TRBJ1-1
v_gene: TRBV7-8
CDR3nt: TGTGCCAGCAGCGCCAAGACAGGGACTGAAGCTTTCTTT
CDR3aa: CASSAKTGTEAFF

abundance: -
d_gene: TRBD1
j_gene: TRBJ1-2
v_gene: TRBV18
CDR3nt: TGTGCCAGCTCACCCGGACAGGGGACTGGCTACACCTTC
CDR3aa: CASSPGQGTGYTF

abundance: few
d_gene: -
j_gene: TRBJ2-7
v_gene: TRBV5-1
CDR3nt: TGCGCCAGCAGCTTGGCAGGGGTCACCCCAGAGCAGTACTTC
CDR3aa: CASSLAGVTPEQYF

abundance: once
d_gene: TRBD1
j_gene: TRBJ1-2
v_gene: TRBV24-1
CDR3nt: TGTGCCACCAGTGATTTTACGACAGGGAACTATGGCTACACCTTC
CDR3aa: CATSDFTTGNYGYTF

abundance: -
d_gene: -
j_gene: TRBJ2-3
v_gene: TRBV18
CDR3nt: TGTGCCAGCTCACCACTAGGGGCTACTAGCACAGATACGCAGTATTTT
CDR3aa: CASSPLGATSTDTQYF

abundance: -
d_gene: TRBD2
j_gene: TRBJ2-2
v_gene: TRBV27
CDR3nt: TGTGCCAGCAGAGGAGCGGGAGGACGCACCGGGGAGCTGTTTTTT
CDR3aa: CASRGAGGRTGELFF

abundance: -
d_gene: -
j_gene: TRBJ2-7
v_gene: TRBV28
CDR3nt: TGTGCCAGCAGGGTCCGGGACGAGCAGTACTTC
CDR3aa: CASRVRDEQYF

abundance: -
d_gene: TRBD2
j_gene: TRBJ2-7
v_gene: TRBV6-2/TRBV6-3
CDR3nt: TGTGCCAGCAGTTACTCGATCGGCGGGTTCGGCGGGGGAAACGAGCAGTACTTC
CDR3aa: CASSYSIGGFGGGNEQYF

abundance: -
d_gene: -
j_gene: TRBJ1-6
v_gene: TRBV28
CDR3nt: TGTGCCAGCAGGGACACTAATTCACCCCTCCACTTT
CDR3aa: CASRDTNSPLHF

abundance: -
d_gene: -
j_gene: TRBJ2-1
v_gene: TRBV29-1
CDR3nt: TGCAGCGTTGAGGGGGGGCAGGGGCGCTACAATGAGCAGTTCTTC
CDR3aa: CSVEGGQGRYNEQFF

abundance: -
d_gene: -
j_gene: TRBJ1-5
v_gene: TRBV3-1/TRBV3-2
CDR3nt: TGTGCCAGCAGCCAAGAACTCGGGAATCAGCCCCAGCATTTT
CDR3aa: CASSQELGNQPQHF

abundance: -
d_gene: TRBD2
j_gene: TRBJ2-7
v_gene: TRBV4-3
CDR3nt: TGCGCCAGTAGAACCATGGTAGCGGGAGCGTACGAGCAGTACTTC
CDR3aa: CASRTMVAGAYEQYF

abundance: -
d_gene: -
j_gene: TRBJ1-6
v_gene: TRBV9
CDR3nt: TGTGCCAGCAGCGTAGGCGGAGCGGCATTGAGCTCCTATAATTCACCCCTCCACTTT
CDR3aa: CASSVGGAALSSYNSPLHF

abundance: few
d_gene: TRBD1
j_gene: TRBJ1-1
v_gene: TRBV25-1
CDR3nt: TGTGCCAGCAGTGCGACAGGGGGCTTAGGGACTGAAGCTTTCTTT
CDR3aa: CASSATGGLGTEAFF

abundance: -
d_gene: -
j_gene: TRBJ1-5
v_gene: TRBV29-1
CDR3nt: TGCAGCGTTGCTGTCGGGGGCGCGGGAGGCAATCAGCCCCAGCATTTT
CDR3aa: CSVAVGGAGGNQPQHF

abundance: -
d_gene: TRBD1
j_gene: TRBJ2-3
v_gene: TRBV7-3
CDR3nt: TGTGCCAGCAGCTTAACGGGGACAGCTATCCAAACGCAGTATTTT
CDR3aa: CASSLTGTAIQTQYF

abundance: few
d_gene: TRBD1
j_gene: TRBJ1-5
v_gene: TRBV7-8
CDR3nt: TGTGCCAGCAGCCCAAGTCGACAGGGGGCCTTTAATCAGCCCCAGCATTTT
CDR3aa: CASSPSRQGAFNQPQHF

abundance: -
d_gene: TRBD2
j_gene: TRBJ2-1
v_gene: TRBV25-1
CDR3nt: TGTGCCAGCAGTGATCCGGGGGGGGGTTTTCATGAGCAGTTCTTC
CDR3aa: CASSDPGGGFHEQFF

abundance: -
d_gene: TRBD1
j_gene: TRBJ2-2
v_gene: TRBV11-2
CDR3nt: TGTGCCAGCAGCTTAGATTTGGACAGGGTCGTGGTCACCGGGGAGCTGTTTTTT
CDR3aa: CASSLDLDRVVVTGELFF

abundance: -
d_gene: TRBD1
j_gene: TRBJ2-5
v_gene: TRBV18
CDR3nt: TGTGCCAGCTCACAGGGACAGGGGGTATCGGAGACCCAGTACTTC
CDR3aa: CASSQGQGVSETQYF

abundance: -
d_gene: -
j_gene: TRBJ1-6
v_gene: TRBV7-9
CDR3nt: TGTGCCAGCAGCCCAGGGTGGAATTCACCCCTCCACTTT
CDR3aa: CASSPGWNSPLHF

abundance: -
d_gene: TRBD1
j_gene: TRBJ2-2
v_gene: TRBV10-3
CDR3nt: TGTGCCTTCGGGACAGGGGGCAACACCGGGGAGCTGTTTTTT
CDR3aa: CAFGTGGNTGELFF

abundance: -
d_gene: TRBD2
j_gene: TRBJ2-3
v_gene: TRBV19
CDR3nt: TGTGCCAGTAGTATTGGGTCGGGAGGAAGATACAGCACAGATACGCAGTATTTT
CDR3aa: CASSIGSGGRYSTDTQYF

abundance: -
d_gene: -
j_gene: TRBJ1-1
v_gene: TRBV27
CDR3nt: TGTGCCAGCAGATGGCAACAAAGGCAAGGGGAGGACACTGAAGCTTTCTTT
CDR3aa: CASRWQQRQGEDTEAFF

abundance: -
d_gene: -
j_gene: TRBJ1-2
v_gene: TRBV20-1
CDR3nt: TGCAGTGCTAGTTACGACAGAAGCTATGGCTACACCTTC
CDR3aa: CSASYDRSYGYTF

abundance: -
d_gene: -
j_gene: TRBJ1-1
v_gene: TRBV25-1
CDR3nt: TGTGCCAGCAGTGAAATAGGCAGGGGCCGCAACACTGAAGCTTTCTTT
CDR3aa: CASSEIGRGRNTEAFF

abundance: -
d_gene: TRBD2
j_gene: TRBJ2-2
v_gene: TRBV5-6
CDR3nt: TGTGCCAGCAGCTTGGTGCTAGCGGGATGGGAGCTGTTTTTT
CDR3aa: CASSLVLAGWELFF

abundance: -
d_gene: -
j_gene: TRBJ2-3
v_gene: TRBV7-9
CDR3nt: TGTGCCAGCAGCTCTCGGGGGGCAGGTAGCACAGATACGCAGTATTTT
CDR3aa: CASSSRGAGSTDTQYF

abundance: -
d_gene: TRBD1
j_gene: TRBJ1-6
v_gene: TRBV4-3
CDR3nt: TGCGCCAGCAGCCCGGACAGGGTTAATTCACCCCTCCACTTT
CDR3aa: CASSPDRVNSPLHF

abundance: few
d_gene: TRBD1
j_gene: TRBJ1-2
v_gene: TRBV4-1
CDR3nt: TGCGCCAGCAGCCACGATCAGGGGGCGCTTGGCTACACCTTC
CDR3aa: CASSHDQGALGYTF

abundance: -
d_gene: -
j_gene: TRBJ1-1
v_gene: TRBV12-3/TRBV12-4
CDR3nt: TGTGCCAGCAGTTTCGGGGGGGCCACTGAAGCTTTCTTT
CDR3aa: CASSFGGATEAFF

abundance: -
d_gene: -
j_gene: TRBJ2-2
v_gene: TRBV4-3
CDR3nt: TGCGCCAGCAGCCAAGACGGATCTAGGTTAATAAAGAACACCGGGGAGCTGTTTTTT
CDR3aa: CASSQDGSRLIKNTGELFF

abundance: -
d_gene: -
j_gene: TRBJ1-2
v_gene: TRBV27
CDR3nt: TGTGCCAGCAGTTTAGAGGGCAGCTATGGCTACACCTTC
CDR3aa: CASSLEGSYGYTF